Listed below are T cell receptor beta chains from one sample, sequenced in a study of cytomegalovirus exposure and HLA in healthy donors. Libraries were prepared by immunoSEQ multiplex PCR; TCRdb keeps only in-frame clonotypes and omits some of them. The sample has 150,000 or so clones. The sequencing input was PBMCs. All receptors derive from a woman aged 45-60 years in good health and CMV-seronegative. The CDR3 runs from the conserved cysteine through the conserved F or W. A D gene is named only where the DNA matches it firmly.

D	V	J	CDR3	DNA
-	TRBV6-5	TRBJ1-1	CASSKREGTEAFF	TGTGCCAGCAGTAAACGGGAGGGCACTGAAGCTTTCTTT
TRBD1	TRBV29-1	TRBJ1-4	CSVEGTGTNEKLFF	TGCAGCGTTGAAGGGACAGGGACTAATGAAAAACTGTTTTTT
-	TRBV9	TRBJ1-2	CASSPNSGYGYTF	TGTGCCAGCAGCCCCAACTCGGGATACGGCTACACCTTC
-	TRBV6-6	TRBJ1-2	CASSDQTRGGYGYTF	TGTGCCAGCAGTGACCAGACCAGGGGAGGGTATGGCTACACCTTC
-	TRBV27	TRBJ2-5	CASSPPPGLPRETQYF	TGTGCCAGCAGTCCGCCACCCGGACTTCCGAGGGAGACCCAGTACTTC
-	TRBV5-1	TRBJ1-1	CASSPGGRNTEAFF	TGCGCCAGCAGCCCCGGAGGTCGGAACACTGAAGCTTTCTTT
TRBD1	TRBV2	TRBJ2-2	CASRRDSNTGELFF	TGTGCCAGCAGAAGGGACAGCAACACCGGGGAGCTGTTTTTT
-	TRBV18	TRBJ1-2	CASSPPRGVYGYTF	TGTGCCAGCTCACCCCCCAGGGGCGTCTATGGCTACACCTTC
-	TRBV2	TRBJ2-1	CASHTFHEQFF	TGTGCCAGCCACACCTTCCATGAGCAGTTCTTC
-	TRBV27	TRBJ2-2	CASSLTGTGELFF	TGTGCCAGCAGCCTAACGGGGACCGGGGAGCTGTTTTTT
-	TRBV18	TRBJ2-1	CASSLGSDSYNEQFF	TGTGCCAGCTCACTTGGCAGTGACTCCTACAATGAGCAGTTCTTC
-	TRBV28	TRBJ1-3	CASSLGTGPSGNTIYF	TGTGCCAGCAGTTTGGGTACAGGGCCTTCTGGAAACACCATATATTTT
-	TRBV6-5	TRBJ1-2	CASSPLQGNYGYTF	TGTGCCAGCAGCCCGCTACAGGGAAACTATGGCTACACCTTC
TRBD1	TRBV15	TRBJ2-3	CATSTRQGADTQYF	TGTGCCACCAGCACCCGACAGGGCGCAGATACGCAGTATTTT
-	TRBV27	TRBJ1-2	CASSPLLGYGYTF	TGTGCCAGCAGTCCGCTACTTGGCTATGGCTACACCTTC
-	TRBV20-1	TRBJ2-3	CSASLTDTQYF	TGCAGTGCTAGTCTGACAGATACGCAGTATTTT
TRBD1	TRBV28	TRBJ1-2	CASRLDRGNYGYTF	TGTGCCAGCAGACTTGACAGGGGTAACTATGGCTACACCTTC
-	TRBV14	TRBJ2-7	CASSQEPLRSEQYF	TGTGCCAGCAGCCAAGAGCCACTAAGGTCCGAGCAGTACTTC
TRBD1	TRBV10-3	TRBJ2-5	CAIRGQGQETQYF	TGTGCCATCAGGGGACAGGGGCAAGAGACCCAGTACTTC
TRBD2	TRBV7-6	TRBJ2-5	CASSKTSGGFSETQYF	TGTGCCAGCAGCAAGACTAGCGGGGGGTTCTCAGAGACCCAGTACTTC
TRBD1	TRBV9	TRBJ1-1	CASSVATTGGTEAFF	TGTGCCAGCAGCGTAGCTACTACAGGGGGCACTGAAGCTTTCTTT
-	TRBV5-6	TRBJ1-1	CASSPILRGGNTEAFF	TGTGCCAGCAGCCCAATTCTCCGGGGGGGGAACACTGAAGCTTTCTTT
TRBD2	TRBV4-2	TRBJ2-5	CASSPRTSGVQETQYF	TGTGCCAGCAGCCCGCGGACTAGCGGGGTCCAAGAGACCCAGTACTTC
TRBD2	TRBV29-1	TRBJ2-5	CSAGTSRSQETQYF	TGCAGCGCCGGGACTAGCAGATCCCAAGAGACCCAGTACTTC
TRBD2	TRBV4-3	TRBJ2-5	CASSQVAGGAQETQYF	TGCGCCAGCAGCCAGGTAGCGGGAGGTGCTCAAGAGACCCAGTACTTC
-	TRBV28	TRBJ1-3	CASSQGRNTIYF	TGTGCCAGCAGTCAGGGGAGAAACACCATATATTTT
-	TRBV5-6	TRBJ1-6	CASSSPIREGVGGSPLHF	TGTGCCAGCAGCTCGCCCATTCGCGAGGGGGTGGGTGGGTCACCCCTCCACTTT
-	TRBV5-1	TRBJ2-5	CASSSLGGSEETQYF	TGCGCCAGCAGCTCGCTGGGGGGAAGTGAAGAGACCCAGTACTTC
-	TRBV29-1	TRBJ1-1	CSAEGDGHTEAFF	TGCAGCGCCGAGGGGGACGGGCACACTGAAGCTTTCTTT
-	TRBV30	TRBJ2-7	CAWKPAGAYEQYF	TGTGCCTGGAAACCCGCCGGGGCCTACGAGCAGTACTTC
-	TRBV15	TRBJ1-1	CATSRGGNTEAFF	TGTGCCACCAGCCGCGGGGGGAACACTGAAGCTTTCTTT